This TCR beta chain stems from a study of blood T cells in healthy people across ages. Concerning this clonotype: As yet, its antigen is unknown.

PCR was performed a second time for about 7 to 12 cycles using a sample-barcoded 5' primer and a J-beta primer mix. TCRdb processed the 5' RACE reads anew with MiXCR; each CDR3 protein has one entry. This sample has some 710,000 distinct CDR3 sequences, with less than 60% found just once. Overall study results and limits: Because donor CMV status was unknown, expanded clonotype changes were possibly confounded.

The CDR3 totals 14 residues. The germline V and J ends were trimmed by 5 bases and 2 bases, with 12 bases remaining between them. Germline assignment: CDR1 SEHNR and CDR2 FQNEAQ (reference sequence). This rearrangement joins TRBV7-9 to TRBJ2-5; D tentatively reads TRBD1 or TRBD2 (5 bases each). The TCR was taken from an elderly man in good health. Specimen: blood. The CDR3 loop reads CASSTWGIQETQYF. The CDR3 coding sequence is TGTGCCAGCAGCACTTGGGGGATACAAGAGACCCAGTACTTC.